This paragraph covers one TCR beta chain sequence. Study processing details: Quantification of nucleated cells was approximated via reference gene primer amplification. Generated by immunoSEQ multiplex PCR, the TCRdb table keeps only in-frame clones and is missing some. That table is the source of V, J and clone size, and D and trimming were worked out from the DNA. The sample records roughly 55,000 clones, over 80% being singletons. In germline, CDR1 is SGHAT, CDR2 FQNNGV. CDR3 size: 15 residues. V lost 7 bases and J lost 4; bases outside the gene matches: 11. The data stem from a study of blood T cell repertoires in COVID-19. Whole-study context: From the United States, Italy and Spain came samples of acute and convalescent COVID-19. Sample material is recorded as cDNA or gDNA derived from T cells, B-cell-depleted T cells, or PBMCs.

This sequence joins TRBV11-2 and TRBJ2-5, with 8 bases aligning to TRBD2. Source material: peripheral blood. The sequence derives from an older woman with acute or convalescent COVID-19. DNA of the CDR3: TGTGCCAGCAAGGATAGCGGGGCGGCCAGAGAGACCCAGTACTTC. Amino acid sequence: CASKDSGAARETQYF.